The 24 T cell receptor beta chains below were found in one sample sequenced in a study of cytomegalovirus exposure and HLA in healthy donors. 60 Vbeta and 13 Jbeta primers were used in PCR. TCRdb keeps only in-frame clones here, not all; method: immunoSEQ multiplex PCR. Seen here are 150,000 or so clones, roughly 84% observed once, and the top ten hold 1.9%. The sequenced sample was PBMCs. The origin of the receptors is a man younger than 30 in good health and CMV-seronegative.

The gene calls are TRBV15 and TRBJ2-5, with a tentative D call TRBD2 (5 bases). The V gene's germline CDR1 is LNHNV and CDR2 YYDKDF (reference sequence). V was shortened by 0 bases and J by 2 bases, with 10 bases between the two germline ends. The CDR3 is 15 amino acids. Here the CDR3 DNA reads TGTGCCACCAGCAGAGATGAGGGAAGTCAAGAGACCCAGTACTTC. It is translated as CATSRDEGSQETQYF. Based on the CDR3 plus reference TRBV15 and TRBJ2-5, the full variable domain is DAMVIQNPRYQVTQFGKPVTLSCSQTLNHNVMYWYQQKSSQAPKLLFHYYDKDFNNEADTPDNFQSRRPNTSFCFLDIRSPGLGDTAMYLCATSRDEGSQETQYFGPGTRLLVL.

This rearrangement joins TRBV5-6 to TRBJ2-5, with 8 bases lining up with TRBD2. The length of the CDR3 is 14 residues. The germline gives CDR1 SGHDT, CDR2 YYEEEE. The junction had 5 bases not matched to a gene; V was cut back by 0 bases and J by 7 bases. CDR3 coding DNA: TGTGCCAGCAGCTTGGTGGACGCGGGGGGGACCCAGTACTTC. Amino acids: CASSLVDAGGTQYF.

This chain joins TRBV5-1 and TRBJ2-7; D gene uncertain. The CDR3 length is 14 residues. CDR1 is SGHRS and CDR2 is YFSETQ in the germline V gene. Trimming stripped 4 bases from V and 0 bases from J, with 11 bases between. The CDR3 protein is CASSVAGISYEQYF. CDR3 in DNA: TGCGCCAGCAGCGTGGCAGGCATCTCCTACGAGCAGTACTTC.

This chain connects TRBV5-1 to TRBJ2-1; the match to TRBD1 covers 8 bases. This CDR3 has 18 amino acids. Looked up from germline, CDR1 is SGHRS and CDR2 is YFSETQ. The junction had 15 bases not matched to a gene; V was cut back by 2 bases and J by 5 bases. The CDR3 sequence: CASSLRRGLLTTDNEQFF. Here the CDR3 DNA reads TGCGCCAGCAGCTTACGCAGGGGGCTCCTTACCACTGACAATGAGCAGTTCTTC. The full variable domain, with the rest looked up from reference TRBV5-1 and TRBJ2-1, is KAGVTQTPRYLIKTRGQQVTLSCSPISGHRSVSWYQQTPGQGLQFLFEYFSETQRNKGNFPGRFSGRQFSNSRSEMNVSTLELGDSALYLCASSLRRGLLTTDNEQFFGPGTRLTVL.

The CDR3 is CSVEDEGTGGRTEAFF. CDR3 bases: TGCAGCGTTGAAGATGAGGGGACAGGTGGGCGCACTGAAGCTTTCTTT. The chain couples TRBV29-1 to TRBJ1-1, with 8 positions matching TRBD1. Losses at the gene ends were 0 bases for V and 4 bases for J; bases not matched to a gene: 10. This CDR3 contains 16 residues. Looked up from germline, CDR1 is SQVTM and CDR2 is ANQGSEA.

CDR3 bases: TGCGCCAGCAGCCAAGGAGGTTCCTACGAGCAGTACTTC. Its translation: CASSQGGSYEQYF. V usage is TRBV4-1 and J usage is TRBJ2-7; no definite D call. Germline-derived CDR1 and CDR2 are MGHRA and YSYEKL. V shed 1 base and J shed 1 base, with 5 bases lying between them. The CDR3 spans 13 residues.

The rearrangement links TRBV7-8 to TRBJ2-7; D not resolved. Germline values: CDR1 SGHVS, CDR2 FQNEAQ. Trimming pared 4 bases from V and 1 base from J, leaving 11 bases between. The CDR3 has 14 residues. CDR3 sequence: CASSSLPPSYEQYF. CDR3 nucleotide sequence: TGTGCCAGCAGCTCCCTTCCTCCTTCCTACGAGCAGTACTTC. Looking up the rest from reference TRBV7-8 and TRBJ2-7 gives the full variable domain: GAGVSQSPRYKVAKRGQDVALRCDPISGHVSLFWYQQALGQGPEFLTYFQNEAQLDKSGLPSDRFFAERPEGSVSTLKIQRTQQEDSAVYLCASSSLPPSYEQYFGPGTRLTVT.

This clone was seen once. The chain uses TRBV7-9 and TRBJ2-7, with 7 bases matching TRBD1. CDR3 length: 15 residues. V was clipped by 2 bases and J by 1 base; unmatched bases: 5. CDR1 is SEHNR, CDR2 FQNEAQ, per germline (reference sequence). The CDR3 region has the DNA TGTGCCAGCAGCTTAAGACAGGGCGGTTCCTACGAGCAGTACTTC. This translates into CASSLRQGGSYEQYF. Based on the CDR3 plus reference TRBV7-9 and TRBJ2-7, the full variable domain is DTGVSQNPRHKITKRGQNVTFRCDPISEHNRLYWYRQTLGQGPEFLTYFQNEAQLEKSRLLSDRFSAERPKGSFSTLEIQRTEQGDSAMYLCASSLRQGGSYEQYFGPGTRLTVT.

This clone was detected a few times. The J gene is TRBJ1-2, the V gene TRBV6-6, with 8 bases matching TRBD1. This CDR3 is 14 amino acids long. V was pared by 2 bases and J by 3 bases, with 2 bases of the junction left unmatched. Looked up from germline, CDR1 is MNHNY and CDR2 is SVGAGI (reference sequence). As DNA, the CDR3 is TGTGCCAGCAGTTACACAGGGGGTTACTATGGCTACACCTTC. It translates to CASSYTGGYYGYTF.

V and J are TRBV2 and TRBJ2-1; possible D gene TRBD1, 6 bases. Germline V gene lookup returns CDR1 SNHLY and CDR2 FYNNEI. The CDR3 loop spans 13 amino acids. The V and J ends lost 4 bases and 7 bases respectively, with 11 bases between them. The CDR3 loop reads CASSAGARNEQFF. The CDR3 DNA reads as TGTGCCAGCAGTGCAGGGGCGAGGAATGAGCAGTTCTTC.

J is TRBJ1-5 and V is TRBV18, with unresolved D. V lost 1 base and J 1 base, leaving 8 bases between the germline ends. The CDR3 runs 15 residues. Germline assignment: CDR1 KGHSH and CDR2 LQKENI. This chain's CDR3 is CASSPQRASNQPQHF. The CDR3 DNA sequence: TGTGCCAGCTCACCACAGAGAGCGAGCAATCAGCCCCAGCATTTT.

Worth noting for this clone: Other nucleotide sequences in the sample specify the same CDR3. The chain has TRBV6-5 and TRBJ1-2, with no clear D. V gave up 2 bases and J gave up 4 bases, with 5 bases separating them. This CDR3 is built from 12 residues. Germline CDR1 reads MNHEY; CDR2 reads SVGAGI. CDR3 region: CASSYGGYGYTF. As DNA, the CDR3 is TGTGCCAGCAGTTACGGCGGCTATGGCTACACCTTC.

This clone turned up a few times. This chain's CDR3 is CASSLGGQGNNEQFF. As DNA, the CDR3 is TGTGCCAGCAGCTTAGGGGGACAGGGGAACAATGAGCAGTTCTTC. V and J are TRBV7-2 and TRBJ2-1, with 10 positions matching TRBD1. Trimming at V came to 1 base and at J to 5 bases, leaving 2 bases not matched to a gene. CDR3 length: 15 residues. Germline CDR1 SGHTA, CDR2 FQGNSA.

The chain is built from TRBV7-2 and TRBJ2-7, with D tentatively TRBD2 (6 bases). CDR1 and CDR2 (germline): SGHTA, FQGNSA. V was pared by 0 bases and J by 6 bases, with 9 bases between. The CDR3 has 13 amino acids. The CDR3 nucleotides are TGTGCCAGCAGCTTAGCGGGAGGTGTCGAGCAGTACTTC. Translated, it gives CASSLAGGVEQYF.

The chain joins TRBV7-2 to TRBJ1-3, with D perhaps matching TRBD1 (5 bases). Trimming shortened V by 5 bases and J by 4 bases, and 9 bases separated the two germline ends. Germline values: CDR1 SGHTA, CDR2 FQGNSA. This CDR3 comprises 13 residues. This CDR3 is CASSRQLGNTIYF. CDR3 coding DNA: TGTGCCAGCAGCAGACAGCTAGGAAACACCATATATTTT.

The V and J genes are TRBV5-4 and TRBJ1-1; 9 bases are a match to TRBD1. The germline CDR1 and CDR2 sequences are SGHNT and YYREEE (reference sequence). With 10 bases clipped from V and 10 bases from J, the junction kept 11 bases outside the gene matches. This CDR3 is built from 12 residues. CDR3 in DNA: TGTGCCCTACAGGGACAGGGTACCGGAGCTTTCTTT. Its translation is CALQGQGTGAFF.

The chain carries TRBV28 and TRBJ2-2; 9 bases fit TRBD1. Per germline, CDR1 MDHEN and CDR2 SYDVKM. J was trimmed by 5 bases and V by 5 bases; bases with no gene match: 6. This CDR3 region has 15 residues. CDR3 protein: CASSTGGARTGELFF. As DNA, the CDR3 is TGTGCCAGCAGTACAGGGGGCGCTCGGACCGGGGAGCTGTTTTTT.

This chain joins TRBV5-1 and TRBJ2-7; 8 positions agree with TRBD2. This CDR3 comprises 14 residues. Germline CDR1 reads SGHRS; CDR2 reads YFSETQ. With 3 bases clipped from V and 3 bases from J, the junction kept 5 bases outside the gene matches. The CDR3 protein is CASSYLAGDYEQYF. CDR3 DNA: TGCGCCAGCAGCTATCTAGCGGGTGACTACGAGCAGTACTTC.

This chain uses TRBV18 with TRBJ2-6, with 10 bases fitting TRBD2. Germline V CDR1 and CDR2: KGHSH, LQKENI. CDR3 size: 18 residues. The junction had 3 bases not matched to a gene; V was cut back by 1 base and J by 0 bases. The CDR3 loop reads CASSPRGLAYSGANVLTF. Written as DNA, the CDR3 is TGTGCCAGCTCACCACGGGGACTAGCGTACTCTGGGGCCAACGTCCTGACTTTC. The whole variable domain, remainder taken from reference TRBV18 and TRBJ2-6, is NAGVMQNPRHLVRRRGQEARLRCSPMKGHSHVYWYRQLPEEGLKFMVYLQKENIIDESGMPKERFSAEFPKEGPSILRIQQVVRGDSAAYFCASSPRGLAYSGANVLTFGAGSRLTVL.

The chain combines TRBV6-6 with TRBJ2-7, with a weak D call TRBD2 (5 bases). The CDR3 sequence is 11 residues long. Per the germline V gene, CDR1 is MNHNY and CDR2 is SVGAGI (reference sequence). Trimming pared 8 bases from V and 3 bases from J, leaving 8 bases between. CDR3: CASLRGYEQYF. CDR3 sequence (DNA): TGTGCCAGCTTACGGGGCTACGAGCAGTACTTC.

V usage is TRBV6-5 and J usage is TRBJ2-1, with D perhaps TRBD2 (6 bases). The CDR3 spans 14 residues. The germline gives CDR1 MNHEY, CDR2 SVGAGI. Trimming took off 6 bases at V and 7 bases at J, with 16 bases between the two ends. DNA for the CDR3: TGTGCCAGCAGGGCAGGGACTGGAGGTAATGAGCAGTTCTTC. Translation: CASRAGTGGNEQFF.

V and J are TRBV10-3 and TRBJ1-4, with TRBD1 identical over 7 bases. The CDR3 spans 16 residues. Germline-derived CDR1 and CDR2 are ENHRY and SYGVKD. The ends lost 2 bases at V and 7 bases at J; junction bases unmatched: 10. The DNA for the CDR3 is TGTGCCATCAGTGAGGCGCTCACAGGGGCTGGTGAAAAACTGTTTTTT. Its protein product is CAISEALTGAGEKLFF.

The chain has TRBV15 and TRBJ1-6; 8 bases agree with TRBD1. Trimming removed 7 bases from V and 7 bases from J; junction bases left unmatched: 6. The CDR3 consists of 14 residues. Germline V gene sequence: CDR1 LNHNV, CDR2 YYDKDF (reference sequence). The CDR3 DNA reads TGTGCCACCAAGGACAGGGAGACAAATTCACCCCTCCACTTT. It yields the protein CATKDRETNSPLHF. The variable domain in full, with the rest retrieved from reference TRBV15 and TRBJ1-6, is DAMVIQNPRYQVTQFGKPVTLSCSQTLNHNVMYWYQQKSSQAPKLLFHYYDKDFNNEADTPDNFQSRRPNTSFCFLDIRSPGLGDTAMYLCATKDRETNSPLHFGNGTRLTVT.

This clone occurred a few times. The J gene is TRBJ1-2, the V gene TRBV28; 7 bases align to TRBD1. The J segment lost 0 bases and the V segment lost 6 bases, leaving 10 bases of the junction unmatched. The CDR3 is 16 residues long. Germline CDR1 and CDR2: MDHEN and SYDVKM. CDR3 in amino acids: CASSKFRDRPNYGYTF. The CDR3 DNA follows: TGTGCCAGCAGCAAATTCCGGGACAGACCTAACTATGGCTACACCTTC.